One and the same sample provided the 19 T cell receptor beta chains below, sequenced in a study of identical twins (dated by TCRdb to between 2015 and 2016). Receptor libraries were prepared by 5' RACE. The listed sequencing device is Illumina HiSeq 2000. TCRdb ran its own pipeline on the public reads, namely fastp trimming at Q25 and MiXCR clone calling, and kept in-frame beta chains. Entries are consolidated by CDR3 protein sequence, retaining the most common genes and DNA. This sample has approximately 670,000 distinct CDR3 sequences in its table, and approximately 6.1% of those were observed once. Together, the top ten hold around 1.7% of the sample. What was sequenced was naive T cells sorted from blood. In the paper's terms, the cell subset or site label means: cells isolated with a human naive T-cell isolation kit. These receptors all stem from a man younger than 35 in good health.

The V call is TRBV13, the J call TRBJ2-3; D could derive from TRBD1 or TRBD2 (5 bases each). The V and J ends lost 6 bases and 5 bases respectively, with 18 bases between them. The CDR3 loop spans 15 amino acids. Germline CDR1 reads PRHDT; CDR2 reads FYEKMQ (reference sequence). The DNA for the CDR3 is TGTGCCAGCAGTTCCCGGGGCCAGGGTGGAGATACGCAGTATTTT. Its translation: CASSSRGQGGDTQYF.

This clonotype was seen many times. The chain uses TRBV29-1 and TRBJ2-1; D is ambiguous. The CDR3 sequence is 14 residues long. The V end lost 3 bases, the J end lost 0 bases, and 9 bases lay between the germline ends. CDR1 SQVTM and CDR2 ANQGSEA come from the germline V gene. The CDR3 reads CSVDPYDSYNEQFF. The CDR3 nucleotides read TGCAGCGTTGACCCCTACGACTCCTACAATGAGCAGTTCTTC.

This chain links TRBV7-3 with TRBJ2-1, with 12 bases identical to TRBD2. The germline gives CDR1 SGHTA, CDR2 FQGTGA. V shed 4 bases, J shed 1 base, and the junction held 17 bases outside the gene matches. This CDR3 comprises 21 residues. Written as DNA, the CDR3 is TGTGCCAGCAGCTCAAGGGGACTAGCGGGTGTCACGGCAGGATCCTACAATGAGCAGTTCTTC. This sequence encodes CASSSRGLAGVTAGSYNEQFF. Combining the CDR3 with reference TRBV7-3 and TRBJ2-1 gives the whole variable domain GAGVSQTPSNKVTEKGKYVELRCDPISGHTALYWYRQSLGQGPEFLIYFQGTGAADDSGLPNDRFFAVRPEGSVSTLKIQRTERGDSAVYLCASSSRGLAGVTAGSYNEQFFGPGTRLTVL.

The genes are TRBV7-2 and TRBJ2-7; TRBD2 is a possible D gene (6 bases). This CDR3 is 12 amino acids long. Deletions cut 5 bases from V and 6 bases from J, with 11 bases between. Germline loops: CDR1 SGHTA, CDR2 FQGNSA. CDR3 in DNA: TGTGCCAGCAGCGCCCGGAGGGGCGAGCAGTACTTC. Translating gives CASSARRGEQYF. The full variable domain, rest sourced from reference TRBV7-2 and TRBJ2-7, is GAGVSQSPSNKVTEKGKDVELRCDPISGHTALYWYRQSLGQGLEFLIYFQGNSAPDKSGLPSDRFSAERTGGSVSTLTIQRTQQEDSAVYLCASSARRGEQYFGPGTRLTVT.

This clonotype showed up just a few times. The CDR3 here is CASSRSTGAGELFF. Here the CDR3 DNA reads TGTGCCAGCAGCCGTTCGACAGGGGCCGGGGAGCTGTTTTTT. This chain joins TRBV12-3 or TRBV12-4 and TRBJ2-2; the match to TRBD1 covers 8 bases. Trimming at V came to 6 bases and at J to 6 bases, leaving 6 bases not matched to a gene. The CDR3 extends over 14 amino acids.

This clonotype was picked up many times. This rearrangement joins TRBV12-3 or TRBV12-4 to TRBJ2-1; tentatively, D is TRBD1 or TRBD2 (5 bases each). CDR3 size: 16 residues. V lost 5 bases, J lost 2 bases, and 16 bases lay in between. This CDR3 reads CASSPRGAAAYNEQFF. CDR3 in DNA: TGTGCCAGCAGTCCGCGAGGGGCGGCGGCCTACAATGAGCAGTTCTTC.

This clonotype was found many times. The V call is TRBV6-1, the J call TRBJ2-1; 9 nucleotides align to TRBD2. Germline loops: CDR1 MNHNS, CDR2 SASEGT. CDR3 size: 13 residues. Unmatched junction bases numbered 2, after V lost 3 bases and J lost 8 bases. The CDR3 sequence: CASSDGTSHEQFF. CDR3 DNA: TGTGCCAGCAGTGACGGGACTAGCCATGAGCAGTTCTTC.

The chain links TRBV20-1 to TRBJ1-2, with a tentative D call TRBD1 (6 bases). The CDR3 has 13 amino acids. The germline V gene encodes CDR1 DFQATT and CDR2 SNEGSKA (reference sequence). V lost 6 bases and J 7 bases, leaving 18 bases between the germline ends. The CDR3 DNA reads as TGCAGTGCGTCAGACGGGGGCGTAGCTGGCTACACCTTC. It yields the protein CSASDGGVAGYTF.

This clonotype came up many times. V usage is TRBV6-1 and J usage is TRBJ2-2; perhaps TRBD1 as D (6 bases). CDR1 is MNHNS, CDR2 SASEGT, per germline. Trimming removed 6 bases from V and 1 base from J, with 15 bases in between. The CDR3 is 16 residues long. In DNA, the CDR3 is TGTGCCAGCAGCATCGAGGGACACCGGAACACCGGGGAGCTGTTTTTT. Protein: CASSIEGHRNTGELFF.

This clonotype was observed many times. The chain is built from TRBV11-2 and TRBJ2-7; 10 nucleotides agree with TRBD2. V trimming: 5 bases; J trimming: 1 base; junction bases outside the gene matches: 11. Per the germline V gene, CDR1 is SGHAT and CDR2 is FQNNGV. The length of the CDR3 is 17 residues. CDR3 loop: CASSRRLAGVFSYEQYV. The CDR3 nucleotides are TGTGCCAGCAGCCGAAGGCTAGCGGGAGTCTTTTCCTACGAGCAGTACGTC.

This clonotype appeared many times. The V and J genes are TRBV15 and TRBJ2-7; D unclear. CDR1 LNHNV and CDR2 YYDKDF come from the germline V gene (reference sequence). Trimming shortened V by 0 bases and J by 6 bases, and 6 bases separated the two germline ends. The CDR3 runs 12 residues. In DNA form, the CDR3 reads TGTGCCACCAGCAGAGATAGAGTCGAGCAGTACTTC. Amino acids: CATSRDRVEQYF.

At least ten counts were recorded for this clonotype. The junction departs from the called germline gene at one end, perhaps through a read error. The chain couples TRBV5-1 to TRBJ2-3; D is uncertain. The CDR3 extends over 12 amino acids. Germline V gene data show CDR1 as SGHRS and CDR2 as YFSETQ. CDR3 residues: CASSFLGDTQYF. The CDR3 DNA follows: TGTGCCAGCAGCTTCCTGGGAGATACGCAGTATTTT. Full variable domain (rest looked up from reference TRBV5-1 and TRBJ2-3): KAGVTQTPRYLIKTRGQQVTLSCSPISGHRSVSWYQQTPGQGLQFLFEYFSETQRNKGNFPGRFSGRQFSNSRSEMNVSTLELGDSALYLCASSFLGDTQYFGPGTRLTVL.

This clonotype showed up many times. The chain is built from TRBV5-8 and TRBJ2-5; D is unresolved. Trimming took 4 bases from V and 7 from J, leaving 20 bases between them. The CDR3 covers 15 residues. CDR1 SGHTS and CDR2 YDEGEE come from the germline V gene. This chain's CDR3 is CASSLTTLGPGTQYF. The CDR3 nucleotides read TGTGCCAGCAGCCTCACCACTTTGGGCCCCGGGACCCAGTACTTC.

The CDR3 DNA reads TGTGCCATCGGGGGGGGGACAGGGGTGACCCAGTACTTC. It specifies CAIGGGTGVTQYF. The chain couples TRBV10-3 to TRBJ2-5; 10 bases fit TRBD1. The CDR3 has 13 residues. J was trimmed by 7 bases and V by 8 bases; bases with no gene match: 7. Germline lookup yields CDR1 ENHRY and CDR2 SYGVKD.

This clonotype turned up a few times. The chain recombines TRBV4-1 with TRBJ2-3; possibly TRBD1 or TRBD2 for D (5 bases each). There are 15 residues in the CDR3. Looked up from germline, CDR1 is MGHRA and CDR2 is YSYEKL. The germline V and J ends were trimmed by 2 bases and 4 bases, with 13 bases remaining between them. CDR3 sequence reads: CASSQMGRVSDTQYF. The CDR3 bases are TGCGCCAGCAGCCAAATGGGGCGGGTCTCAGATACGCAGTATTTT.

This clonotype was observed a few times. The chain has TRBV19 and TRBJ2-2; TRBD1 or TRBD2 may be the D gene (5 bases each). The germline CDR1 and CDR2 sequences are LNHDA and SQIVND (reference sequence). V lost 11 bases and J lost 4, with 5 bases in between. The CDR3 loop spans 10 amino acids. The CDR3 region is CAGGTGELFF. The CDR3 nucleotides are TGTGCCGGGGGCACCGGGGAGCTGTTTTTT.

To note about this clonotype: This may be a read error: a much more frequent sequence differs by one nucleotide. The chain links TRBV7-2 to TRBJ1-4; D is possibly TRBD1 (5 bases). The germline V gene encodes CDR1 SGHTA and CDR2 FQGNSA. CDR3 length: 15 amino acids. In DNA, the CDR3 is TGTGCCAACAGCTCGGGGGACGTAACTAATGAAAAACTGTTTTTT. Amino acids: CANSSGDVTNEKLFF.

This clonotype was seen repeatedly, ten times or more. The chain is built from TRBV7-2 and TRBJ2-1, with D perhaps matching TRBD1 or TRBD2 (5 bases each). The CDR3 contains 14 residues. V was pared by 5 bases and J by 4 bases, with 12 bases between. The germline V gene encodes CDR1 SGHTA and CDR2 FQGNSA. CDR3 region: CASSGTRAYNEQFF. Written as DNA, the CDR3 is TGTGCCAGCAGCGGGACGAGAGCGTACAATGAGCAGTTCTTC.

This clonotype was detected many times. This rearrangement joins TRBV5-6 to TRBJ2-1, with D perhaps TRBD1 (6 bases). The ends were cut back, 4 bases at V and 4 bases at J, with 12 bases in the middle. From germline, CDR1 is SGHDT and CDR2 YYEEEE. This CDR3 has 14 amino acids. The CDR3, as DNA: TGTGCCAGCAGCAACCGGGACAATTACAATGAGCAGTTCTTC. This gives the protein CASSNRDNYNEQFF.